This T cell receptor beta chain was obtained from a study of shared clonotypes between healthy human individuals. General observations from the study: Sharing of clonotypes among donors was expected to vary with sequencing depth.

Ten immunoSEQ deep assay plates were used to sequence the DNA of unsorted PBMCs. The table came from immunoSEQ multiplex PCR; TCRdb's copy has only in-frame clones and leaves some out. The sample yields fewer than 600,000 clones, around 75% seen once. Donors, healthy HIV-negative adults, lacked recent acute infections or vaccinations. The CDR3 length is 13 residues. V gave up 0 bases and J gave up 5 bases, with 8 bases separating them. Per the germline V gene, CDR1 is SGHDT and CDR2 is YYEEEE. The table lists this clone with a count of one. What it binds is not known. The chain recombines TRBV5-6 with TRBJ1-1; D not certain. The sample consisted of PBMCs. This receptor was taken from a woman aged 40 to 50 in good health. Some clones in this sample may be carry-over from other donors' samples. The CDR3 spells CASSLEGWTEAFF. The DNA of the CDR3 is TGTGCCAGCAGCTTGGAAGGATGGACTGAAGCTTTCTTT.